There are many counts of the clone carrying this T cell receptor (beta chain). Its specificity is unknown. The iRepertoire nested amplicon-rescue multiplex PCR amplified TCR alpha and beta CDR3s from RNA. One-step reverse transcription and amplification started from about 100-400 ng of tissue mRNA or PBMC total RNA. TCRdb passed the multiplex PCR reads through MiXCR, listing each CDR3 protein once. The table shows roughly 40,000 distinct CDR3 sequences, with 20% to 25% occurring only once. The data were obtained in a study of glioma-infiltrating T cells. This CDR3 comprises 15 residues. Between the trimmed V and J ends, which lost 1 base and 0 bases, there was a span of 9 bases. The germline V gene has CDR1 MGHRA and CDR2 YSYEKL. General study findings and limits: Tissue and blood shared very few CDR3 sequences. Tissue-blood divergence was below expectation in non-neoplastic patients, above in gliomas.

This rearrangement joins TRBV4-1 to TRBJ1-2, with D unclear. The sequence was collected from a human donor with low-grade glioma or glioblastoma, undergoing nonglioma brain surgery, or in good health (not recorded which). Input material: glioma tissue, nonneoplastic brain tissue, or PBMCs (not recorded which). In DNA, the CDR3 is TGCGCCAGCAGCCAAGGTCGGAGAGCTAACTATGGCTACACCTTC. Residues: CASSQGRRANYGYTF.